Below are 29 T cell receptor beta chains sequenced from a single sample in a study of blood T cell repertoires in COVID-19. TCRdb keeps only in-frame clones here, not all; method: immunoSEQ multiplex PCR. Of about 140,000 clones listed, about 80% were seen once; the top ten hold roughly 2.9%. Sequenced sample: PBMCs or T cells enriched from blood (not recorded which). Receptor source: a woman in her fifties or sixties who had recovered from COVID-19.

The chain joins TRBV5-1 to TRBJ2-2; 7 bases fit TRBD1. This CDR3 comprises 16 residues. Germline-derived CDR1 and CDR2 are SGHRS and YFSETQ. J gave up 4 bases and V 4 bases, and 10 bases lay outside the gene matches. This CDR3 reads CASSLRQGAGTGELFF. CDR3 nucleotide sequence: TGCGCCAGCAGCCTGCGACAGGGCGCTGGCACCGGGGAGCTGTTTTTT.

The chain recombines TRBV28 with TRBJ1-5, with unresolved D. This CDR3 is 14 amino acids long. Germline CDR1 and CDR2: MDHEN and SYDVKM. V was cut by 7 bases and J by 7 bases, with 17 bases left in between. The CDR3 coding sequence is TGTGCCAGCATCCCCCCCGGACTCGGGCAGCCCCAGCATTTT. It encodes CASIPPGLGQPQHF.

The V gene is TRBV7-9, the J gene TRBJ1-2, with TRBD1 matching 9 bases. CDR3 length: 13 amino acids. Germline V gene sequence: CDR1 SEHNR, CDR2 FQNEAQ (reference sequence). Unmatched junction bases numbered 3, after V lost 3 bases and J lost 7 bases. In nucleotides, the CDR3 is TGTGCCAGCAGCTTGCGACAGGGGGGTGGCTACACCTTC. Its protein is CASSLRQGGGYTF.

The chain combines TRBV9 with TRBJ1-1; 7 positions agree with TRBD1. The J segment lost 10 bases and the V segment lost 3 bases, leaving 9 bases of the junction unmatched. Per germline, CDR1 SGDLS and CDR2 YYNGEE. The CDR3 covers 13 residues. CDR3 sequence: CASSDGTVEGAFF. In DNA form, the CDR3 reads TGTGCCAGCAGCGATGGGACAGTGGAGGGAGCTTTCTTT.

The chain couples TRBV3-1 (or the pseudogene TRBV3-2) to TRBJ1-3; 8 nucleotides align to TRBD1. Per germline, CDR1 LGHDT and CDR2 YNNKEL (reference sequence). Losses at the gene ends were 5 bases for V and 3 bases for J; bases not matched to a gene: 9. The CDR3 loop spans 16 amino acids. Here the CDR3 DNA reads TGTGCCAGCAGCTCGTACCGGGACAGGAATGGAAACACCATATATTTT. Its protein is CASSSYRDRNGNTIYF.

The chain links TRBV11-3 to TRBJ2-5; 15 nucleotides match TRBD2. The trim removed 4 bases at V and 5 bases at J, leaving 8 bases unmatched. CDR1 SGHNT and CDR2 YENEEA come from the germline V gene. There are 17 residues in the CDR3. CDR3 region: CASSYGTSGGYVETQYF. The CDR3 nucleotides are TGTGCCAGCAGCTATGGGACTAGCGGGGGGTACGTGGAGACCCAGTACTTC.

V and J are TRBV7-9 and TRBJ2-7; D is uncertain. The CDR3 contains 13 residues. The V end lost 4 bases, the J end lost 5 bases, and 12 bases lay between the germline ends. CDR1 is SEHNR and CDR2 is FQNEAQ in the germline V gene (reference sequence). CDR3 bases: TGTGCCAGCAGCTCACTCGTACGGGACGAGCAGTACTTC. Translation gives CASSSLVRDEQYF.

The chain has TRBV6-6 and TRBJ2-2; D remains ambiguous. The CDR3 extends over 15 amino acids. Trimming took 1 base from V and 0 from J, leaving 6 bases between them. Germline V gives CDR1 MNHNY, CDR2 SVGAGI (reference sequence). Here the CDR3 reads CASSYYASNTGELFF. CDR3 bases: TGTGCCAGCAGTTACTACGCGTCGAACACCGGGGAGCTGTTTTTT.

The V call is TRBV28, the J call TRBJ1-4; D possibly corresponds to TRBD1 (6 bases). The CDR3 has 14 residues. The germline V and J ends were trimmed by 6 bases and 0 bases, with 8 bases remaining between them. Germline loops: CDR1 MDHEN, CDR2 SYDVKM. CDR3 residues: CASRKGATNEKLFF. CDR3 nucleotide sequence: TGTGCCAGCAGGAAGGGGGCAACTAATGAAAAACTGTTTTTT.

CDR3: CASSLVAGGRNEQYF. The CDR3 DNA sequence: TGTGCCAGCAGCTTAGTAGCGGGAGGGCGCAACGAGCAGTACTTC. The gene calls are TRBV13 and TRBJ2-7; 11 bases fit TRBD2. With V trimmed by 1 base and J by 5 bases, 4 bases remained unmatched. The CDR3 sequence is 15 residues long. Germline CDR1 reads PRHDT; CDR2 reads FYEKMQ (reference sequence).

The rearrangement joins TRBV12-3 or TRBV12-4 to TRBJ1-1, with unresolved D. Trimming stripped 1 base from V and 5 bases from J, with 8 bases between. The CDR3 covers 13 residues. Here the CDR3 DNA reads TGTGCCAGCAGTTTAGTCGTCAGGACTGAAGCTTTCTTT. Translated: CASSLVVRTEAFF.

There are many counts of this clone. The V call is TRBV2, the J call TRBJ1-2; TRBD1 matches 7 bases. The CDR3 extends over 13 amino acids. Germline assignment: CDR1 SNHLY and CDR2 FYNNEI. V was clipped by 7 bases and J by 8 bases; unmatched bases: 10. The CDR3 nucleotides read TGTGCCAGCATATTCGCACAGGGGAACGGCTACACCTTC. Translated, it gives CASIFAQGNGYTF. Full variable domain (missing parts from reference TRBV2 and TRBJ1-2): EPEVTQTPSHQVTQMGQEVILRCVPISNHLYFYWYRQILGQKVEFLVSFYNNEISEKSEIFDDQFSVERPDGSNFTLKIRSTKLEDSAMYFCASIFAQGNGYTFGSGTRLTVV.

The chain carries TRBV19 and TRBJ2-1; D is unclear. V lost 3 bases and J 0 bases, leaving 12 bases between the germline ends. Germline V lookup: CDR1 LNHDA, CDR2 SQIVND (reference sequence). CDR3 size: 16 residues. The CDR3 protein is CASSIGQRSSYNEQFF. In DNA form, the CDR3 reads TGTGCCAGTAGTATTGGGCAGAGAAGCTCCTACAATGAGCAGTTCTTC.

The chain combines TRBV28 with TRBJ1-4; 10 bases are a match to TRBD1. The germline V gene encodes CDR1 MDHEN and CDR2 SYDVKM. V shed 4 bases, J shed 9 bases, and the junction held 11 bases outside the gene matches. This CDR3 has 16 amino acids. In nucleotides, the CDR3 is TGTGCCAGCAGTTCACCGCCCGGGACAGGGGTGCAAAAACTGTTTTTT. It specifies CASSSPPGTGVQKLFF.

CDR3 sequence reads: CASRGGARETQYF. CDR3 nucleotide sequence: TGTGCCAGCAGAGGGGGGGCCCGGGAGACCCAGTACTTC. The chain employs TRBV12-3 or TRBV12-4 and TRBJ2-5, with a possible D match to TRBD2 (7 bases). CDR3 length: 13 amino acids. V was pared by 6 bases and J by 5 bases, with 13 bases between.

V is TRBV25-1 and J is TRBJ1-4, with 10 bases identical to TRBD1. The J segment lost 7 bases and the V segment lost 8 bases, leaving 10 bases of the junction unmatched. The CDR3 length is 15 residues. The germline V gene encodes CDR1 MGHDK and CDR2 SYGVNS. In nucleotides, the CDR3 is TGTGCCAGCCAGAGTTGGAGGGACAGGGGTGAAAAACTGTTTTTT. It yields the protein CASQSWRDRGEKLFF. Full variable domain (outside the CDR3, taken from reference TRBV25-1 and TRBJ1-4): EADIYQTPRYLVIGTGKKITLECSQTMGHDKMYWYQQDPGMELHLIHYSYGVNSTEKGDLSSESTVSRIRTEHFPLTLESARPSHTSQYLCASQSWRDRGEKLFFGSGTQLSVL.

CDR3 region: CASSYPRTGRSNQPQHF. The CDR3 nucleotides read TGTGCCAGCAGTTACCCTCGGACAGGGAGGAGCAATCAGCCCCAGCATTTT. The V call is TRBV6-2 or TRBV6-3, the J call TRBJ1-5, with 8 bases matching TRBD1. Germline values: CDR1 MNHEY, CDR2 SVGEGT. The CDR3 has 17 amino acids. Trimming cost V 2 bases and J 1 base; bases outside gene matches: 7.

This clone was counted once. The chain links TRBV11-2 to TRBJ2-3; TRBD1 aligns across 10 bases. Germline loops: CDR1 SGHAT, CDR2 FQNNGV. Losses at the gene ends were 5 bases for V and 4 bases for J; bases not matched to a gene: 9. The CDR3 has 16 residues. CDR3 in amino acids: CASSDGPGQGSDTQYF. In nucleotides, the CDR3 is TGTGCCAGCAGCGACGGCCCGGGACAGGGGTCAGATACGCAGTATTTT.

This rearrangement joins TRBV7-8 to TRBJ2-1; D gene unclear. V lost 0 bases to trimming and J lost 3 bases, with 6 bases between them. The CDR3 is 14 amino acids. The germline CDR1 and CDR2 sequences are SGHVS and FQNEAQ. The CDR3 is CASSLAWSYNEQFF. Written as DNA, the CDR3 is TGTGCCAGCAGCTTAGCATGGAGCTACAATGAGCAGTTCTTC.

This rearrangement joins TRBV11-2 to TRBJ2-3; D is perhaps TRBD1 (5 bases). CDR3 length: 13 amino acids. Per germline, CDR1 SGHAT and CDR2 FQNNGV. Trimming left V 3 bases short and J 6 bases short, with 10 bases between. Here the CDR3 reads CASSLTVSDTQYF. The CDR3 DNA follows: TGTGCCAGCAGCTTGACAGTTTCGGATACGCAGTATTTT.

The V call is TRBV3-1 (or the pseudogene TRBV3-2), the J call TRBJ2-5; 7 bases map to TRBD2. Per the germline V gene, CDR1 is LGHDT and CDR2 is YNNKEL (reference sequence). The CDR3 sequence is 16 residues long. Trimming at V came to 8 bases and at J to 5 bases, leaving 17 bases not matched to a gene. CDR3 residues: CASGASGTGGSETQYF. CDR3 nucleotide sequence: TGTGCCAGCGGTGCATCCGGAACGGGAGGATCGGAGACCCAGTACTTC.

The genes are TRBV5-1 and TRBJ2-5, with a weak D call TRBD2 (6 bases). V was trimmed by 2 bases and J by 1 base, leaving 9 bases between them. The V gene's germline CDR1 is SGHRS and CDR2 YFSETQ. This CDR3 has 14 amino acids. The CDR3 sequence: CASSLLLAQETQYF. The CDR3 DNA reads TGCGCCAGCAGCTTACTACTAGCCCAAGAGACCCAGTACTTC.

The J gene is TRBJ1-5, the V gene TRBV5-1; 10 bases align to TRBD1. Germline-derived CDR1 and CDR2 are SGHRS and YFSETQ. V shed 4 bases and J 7 bases; nucleotides not matched to a gene: 5. The CDR3 runs 14 residues. The CDR3 loop reads CASSAGDRGQPQHF. DNA of the CDR3: TGCGCCAGCAGCGCCGGGGACAGGGGCCAGCCCCAGCATTTT.

The J gene is TRBJ2-5, the V gene TRBV2, with a weak D call TRBD2 (7 bases). Between the trimmed V and J ends, which lost 2 bases and 5 bases, there was a span of 15 bases. Germline loops: CDR1 SNHLY, CDR2 FYNNEI. The CDR3 sequence is 15 residues long. The CDR3 loop is CASSEYVGGPETQYF. CDR3 coding DNA: TGTGCCAGCAGTGAATACGTGGGGGGGCCGGAGACCCAGTACTTC.

The genes are TRBV2 and TRBJ1-1; 10 bases line up with TRBD1. J lost 5 bases, V lost 5 bases, and 5 bases had no gene match. The CDR3 spans 14 residues. CDR1 SNHLY and CDR2 FYNNEI come from the germline V gene. The CDR3 nucleotides read TGTGCCAGCAGTTCGGACAGGGGGGTGACTGAAGCTTTCTTT. Translating it yields CASSSDRGVTEAFF.

In DNA form, the CDR3 reads TGTGCCAGCAGCGTGGGGACTAGCGGCAATGAGCAGTTCTTC. It encodes CASSVGTSGNEQFF. V and J are TRBV9 and TRBJ2-1; 11 bases are shared with TRBD2. This CDR3 region has 14 residues. Germline V gene sequence: CDR1 SGDLS, CDR2 YYNGEE. The V segment lost 2 bases and the J segment 6 bases; nucleotides outside the gene matches: 1.

The rearrangement joins TRBV29-1 to TRBJ2-7, with 9 bases identical to TRBD1. V gave up 6 bases and J gave up 7 bases; unmatched junction bases: 7. Germline V CDR1 and CDR2: SQVTM, ANQGSEA. The CDR3 is 12 amino acids. This chain's CDR3 is CSVPGTGIEQYF. The CDR3 region has the DNA TGCAGCGTACCCGGGACAGGGATTGAGCAGTACTTC.

The genes are TRBV19 and TRBJ1-5; 8 bases are a match to TRBD1. The CDR3 is 14 amino acids. Germline V gene sequence: CDR1 LNHDA, CDR2 SQIVND (reference sequence). With V trimmed by 9 bases and J by 1 base, 5 bases remained unmatched. CDR3 amino acids: CASRTGSSNQPQHF. The CDR3 region has the DNA TGTGCCAGCAGGACAGGGAGCAGCAATCAGCCCCAGCATTTT.

V usage is TRBV28 and J usage is TRBJ2-6; D not resolved. Trimming took 7 bases from V and 2 from J, leaving 6 bases between them. The germline gives CDR1 MDHEN, CDR2 SYDVKM. The CDR3 runs 13 residues. Written as DNA, the CDR3 is TGTGCCAGCACCCCCGCTGGGGCCAACGTCCTGACTTTC. Protein: CASTPAGANVLTF.